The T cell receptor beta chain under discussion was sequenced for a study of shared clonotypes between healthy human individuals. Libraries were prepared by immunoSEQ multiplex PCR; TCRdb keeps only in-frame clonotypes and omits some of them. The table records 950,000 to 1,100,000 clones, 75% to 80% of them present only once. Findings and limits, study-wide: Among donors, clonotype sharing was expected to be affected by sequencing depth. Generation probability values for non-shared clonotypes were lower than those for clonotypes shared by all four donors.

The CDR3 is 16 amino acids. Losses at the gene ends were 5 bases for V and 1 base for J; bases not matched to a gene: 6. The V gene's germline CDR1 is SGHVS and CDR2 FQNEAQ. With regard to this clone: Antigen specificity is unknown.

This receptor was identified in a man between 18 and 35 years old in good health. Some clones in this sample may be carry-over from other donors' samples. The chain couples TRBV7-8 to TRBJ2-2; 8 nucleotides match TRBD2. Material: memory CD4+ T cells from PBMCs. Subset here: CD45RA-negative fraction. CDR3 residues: CASSLRGGRNTGELFF. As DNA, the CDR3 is TGTGCCAGCAGCCTCCGGGGGGGGAGGAACACCGGGGAGCTGTTTTTT.